The source of this T cell receptor beta chain is a study of regulatory T cells in long-lasting Graves disease. Through Arm-PCR of CDR3 regions and iRepertoire HTBI primers, TCR beta libraries were built. TCRdb ran MiXCR on the multiplex PCR reads and lists one entry per CDR3 protein. This sample has hundreds of thousands of distinct CDR3 sequences, with less than 20% found just once. Time point noted: newly diagnosed GD, antithyroid drugs for less than 3 months. Following extraction of RNA from PBMCs, that RNA was used to make the TCR library. An endocrinology department located in Xi'an, China, was where the patients came from. This sample also appeared in a second study, on T cells in Graves' hyperthyroidism and ophthalmopathy. According to that study: Among thyroid clonotypes expanded above 0.001, most also appeared in blood. The authors' 13 V-J model separated ophthalmopathy from stable hyperthyroidism.

Sequenced material: peripheral blood mononuclear cells (PBMCs), taken at new diagnosis, from a patient treated with antithyroid drugs. The TCR originated in a woman aged 25 to 39 with Graves disease.

The CDR3 is CASSSPLGTSRTGELFF. In DNA, the CDR3 is TGTGCCAGCAGCTCGCCCCTCGGGACTAGTAGGACCGGGGAGCTGTTTTTT. V gene TRBV11-2 combines with J gene TRBJ2-2, with 8 bases identical to TRBD2. CDR1 and CDR2 (germline): SGHAT, FQNNGV. This CDR3 contains 17 residues. V shed 4 bases, J shed 5 bases, and the junction held 12 bases outside the gene matches.